This TCR beta chain stems from a study of blood T cell repertoires in COVID-19. Overall study: Spain, Italy and the United States supplied samples that represented acute and convalescent COVID-19. Sample material is recorded as cDNA or gDNA derived from T cells, B-cell-depleted T cells, or PBMCs.

Per the original methods: How many nucleated cells were present was estimated from reference gene primer amplification. The method was immunoSEQ multiplex PCR; TCRdb's version includes in-frame clones alone and lacks a portion of them. V, J and clone size are those of that table, while D and trimming were read from the DNA. The sample holds 200,000 to 300,000 clones, about 70% seen once. CDR1 LGHDT and CDR2 YNNKEL come from the germline V gene (reference sequence). This CDR3 region has 13 residues. V dropped 8 bases and J dropped 4 bases, with 12 bases sitting between them. J is TRBJ1-5 and V is TRBV3-1 (or the pseudogene TRBV3-2); TRBD1 is a possible D gene (5 bases). Sequencing used peripheral blood. The TCR sequence derives from a woman over 75 with acute or convalescent COVID-19. The CDR3 spells CASSRQINQPQHF. The CDR3 nucleotides read TGTGCCAGCTCCAGACAGATTAATCAGCCCCAGCATTTT.